The entry that follows covers one T cell receptor (beta chain) sequence. What this receptor recognizes is not known. No base quality information exists; no much larger clone differs at one position. The record originates from a study of cytomegalovirus exposure and HLA in healthy donors (dated 2017 in TCRdb). Notes on the research overall: According to a later analysis, the 120 validation repertoires were produced on the same platform as the 666 repertoires of the first cohort. The study aimed to test whether cataloging public T cell receptors could reveal signatures of past pathogen exposure. A separate validation cohort of roughly 130 different subjects was used in addition to the roughly 700-subject first cohort. To predict cytomegalovirus infection status, the study brought together high-throughput TCR immunosequencing, statistical association of individual TCRs with disease status, and machine learning. Overall study results and their limits: The authors suggested that the approach could potentially be extended to other disease states and immunological phenotypes. In vitro tests confirmed that a few of the cytomegalovirus-associated TCR beta chains recognize cytomegalovirus antigens. While some public TCRs were present in many individuals, most TCR sequences turned up only very rarely across donors. In both the original and validation cohorts, the classifier was reported to diagnose cytomegalovirus status with high specificity and sensitivity. The study gave a list of over 150 TCR beta chains associated with cytomegalovirus. All 120 or so repertoires were used to score co-occurrence in the validation cohort in a later analysis, because that analysis had no HLA typing for the cohort. A later analysis found that TCRs clustered in the first cohort also tended to co-occur in the 95 to 150 validation repertoires, with roughly 95% of cluster scores above 0.

The library was prepared using the immunoSEQ multiplex PCR assay. In the authors' own workflow: A statistical classification framework was developed to diagnose cytomegalovirus status using the catalog of TCR beta chain sequences. The immuneACCESS repertoire file appears here via TCRdb, limited to in-frame rearrangements. These files lack a portion of the clones; in checked studies, under half of the deficit traces to unresolved V genes, and the cause of the others is not known. V, J and clone size are those of that table, while D and trimming were read from the DNA. Recorded for this sample are 250,000 to 300,000 clones; roughly 90% of them occurred a single time. Under 0.4% of the sample is taken by the ten largest. Separate from the approximately 690-subject first cohort, the validation cohort of 120 subjects was the group to which the donors belonged. Sequencing was carried out using PBMCs. This sequence originates from a woman under 30 in good health and CMV-seronegative.

The sequence in DNA is TGCGCCAGCAGTAACTCCGGGACAGGGGCTACCGGGGAGCTGTTTTTT. It is translated as CASSNSGTGATGELFF. The chain uses TRBV4-1 and TRBJ2-2, with 10 middle bases fitting TRBD1. From the cysteine up to the phenylalanine, the CDR3 has a length of 16 residues. The entry retains the CDR3 DNA only, 48 bases that are in frame from base 1. Trimming accounts for 6 bases at V and 5 bases at J, while the number of junction bases matched to no gene is 9. The CDR1 and CDR2 encoded by the germline V gene are MGHRA and YSYEKL.